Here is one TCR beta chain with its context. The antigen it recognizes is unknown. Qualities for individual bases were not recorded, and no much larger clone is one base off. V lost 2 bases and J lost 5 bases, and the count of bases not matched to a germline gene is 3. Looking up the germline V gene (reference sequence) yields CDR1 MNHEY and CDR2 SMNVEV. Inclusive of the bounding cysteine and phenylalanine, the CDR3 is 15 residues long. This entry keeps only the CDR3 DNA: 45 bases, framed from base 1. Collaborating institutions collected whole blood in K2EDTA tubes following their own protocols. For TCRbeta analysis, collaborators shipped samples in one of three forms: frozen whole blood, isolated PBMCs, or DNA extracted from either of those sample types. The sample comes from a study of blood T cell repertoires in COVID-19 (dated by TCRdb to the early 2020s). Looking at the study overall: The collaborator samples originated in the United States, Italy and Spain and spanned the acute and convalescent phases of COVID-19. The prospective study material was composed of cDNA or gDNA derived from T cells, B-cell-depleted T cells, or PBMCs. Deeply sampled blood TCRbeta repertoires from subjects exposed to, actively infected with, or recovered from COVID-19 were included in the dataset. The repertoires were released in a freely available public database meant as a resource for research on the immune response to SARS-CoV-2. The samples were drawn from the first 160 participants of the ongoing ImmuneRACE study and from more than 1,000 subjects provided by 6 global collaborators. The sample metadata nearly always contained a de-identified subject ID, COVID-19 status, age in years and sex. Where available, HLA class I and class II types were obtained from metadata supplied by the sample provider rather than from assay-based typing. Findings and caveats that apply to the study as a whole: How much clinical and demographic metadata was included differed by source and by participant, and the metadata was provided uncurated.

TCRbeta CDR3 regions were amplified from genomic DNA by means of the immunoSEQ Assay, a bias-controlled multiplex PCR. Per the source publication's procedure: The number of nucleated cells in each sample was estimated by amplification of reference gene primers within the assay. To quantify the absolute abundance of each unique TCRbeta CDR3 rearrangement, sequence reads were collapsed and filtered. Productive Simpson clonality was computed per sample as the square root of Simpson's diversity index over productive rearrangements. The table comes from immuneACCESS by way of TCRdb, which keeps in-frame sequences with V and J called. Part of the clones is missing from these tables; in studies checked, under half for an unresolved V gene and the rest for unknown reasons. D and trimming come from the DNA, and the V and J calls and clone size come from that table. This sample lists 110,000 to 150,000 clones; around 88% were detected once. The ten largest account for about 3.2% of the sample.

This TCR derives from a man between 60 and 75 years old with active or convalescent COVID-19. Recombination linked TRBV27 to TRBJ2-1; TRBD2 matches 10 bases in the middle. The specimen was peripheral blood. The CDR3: CASSLASGGHNEQFF. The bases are TGTGCCAGCAGTTTAGCTAGCGGGGGCCACAATGAGCAGTTCTTC.